The present TCR beta chain was sequenced within a study of Graves' ophthalmopathy and Graves' hyperthyroidism. Study-wide findings and caveats: Also, most clonotypes expanded in the thyroid above 0.001 frequency appeared in blood. Sensitivity of about 70% and specificity of roughly 78% were achieved by the model that predicted ophthalmopathy progression.

RNA transcripts served as template for amplifying TCR beta CDR3 sequences. HTBI primers served in a first-round RT-PCR, which a second-round multiplex PCR followed. Via MiXCR, TCRdb re-called the multiplex PCR reads, giving one row per CDR3 protein. Of about 550,000 distinct CDR3 sequences listed, 35% to 45% are singletons. In regard to this clonotype: Its antigen is undetermined.

Trimming at V came to 10 bases and at J to 1 base, leaving 6 bases not matched to a gene. CDR3 length: 14 amino acids. Germline values: CDR1 SNHLY, CDR2 FYNNEI. Hyperthyroidism in these 18- to 65-year-old patients was newly diagnosed, lasting under 2 months. Sequences were obtained from peripheral blood or thyroid tissue (not recorded which). This TCR was sampled from an adult man with Graves' hyperthyroidism. V and J are TRBV2 and TRBJ1-1; 10 nucleotides agree with TRBD1. CDR3 DNA sequence: TGTGCCACCGGGACAGGGGTGTGGAACACTGAAGCTTTCTTT. As protein: CATGTGVWNTEAFF. The whole variable domain, remainder taken from reference TRBV2 and TRBJ1-1, is EPEVTQTPSHQVTQMGQEVILRCVPISNHLYFYWYRQILGQKVEFLVSFYNNEISEKSEIFDDQFSVERPDGSNFTLKIRSTKLEDSAMYFCATGTGVWNTEAFFGQGTRLTVV.